One sample yielded the 27 T cell receptor gamma chains listed below, sequenced in a study of γδ T cells in repeated Plasmodium falciparum infection. TCRdb reprocessed the multiplex PCR reads through CATT. The sample contains 27,000 or so gamma-chain clones, over 1.3% of which appear only once. Flow sorting of PBMC yielded separate Vgamma9/Vdelta2+ and Vdelta2-negative gammadelta T cell populations for bulk repertoire analysis. The sequencing input was gamma-delta T cells from blood. These receptors all stem from a pool of human donors (malaria-infected and uninfected, not separated).

This clone was counted only a few times. This DNA's translation differs at residue 3 from TCRdb's protein, which comes from a much larger clone; a read error is likely, and the protein shown is translated from the DNA. V and J are TRGV8 and TRGJ1 or TRGJ2. As TCRdb names no J gene, one was assigned here on the basis of a DNA match to germline. The germline V gene encodes CDR1 VENAVY and CDR2 YDSYNSRV. The CDR3 runs to 13 residues. Here the CDR3 reads CAAWDKEDYKKLF. For the CDR3, the DNA is TGTGCCGCCTGGGATAAGGAAGATTATAAGAAACTCTTT.

This clone has at least ten counts. This rearrangement joins TRGV9 to TRGJP. J lost 7 bases, V lost 6 bases, and 9 bases had no gene match. The germline V gene encodes CDR1 GITISATS and CDR2 ISYDGTV (reference sequence). This CDR3 region has 16 residues. The CDR3 DNA follows: TGTGCCTTGTGGAAACTGGGGGAGTTGGGCAAAAAAATCAAGGTATTT. It codes for CALWKLGELGKKIKVF.

This clone appeared many times. The protein given by TCRdb reflects a much larger clone and differs at residue 10 from this DNA's translation, likely from a read error; the protein shown is the DNA's translation. No J gene call was made, and the V gene is TRGV3. Germline CDR1 is VTNTFY and CDR2 is YDVSTARD (reference sequence). CDR3 length equals 12 residues. The CDR3 region is CATWDSPNKRLF. DNA for the CDR3: TGTGCCACCTGGGACAGCCCTAATAAGAGACTCTTT.

About this clone itself: This DNA translates differently at residue 15 from the TCRdb protein, which is that of a much larger clone; a read error is likely, and the protein shown is the DNA's own translation. TRGV9 is the V gene, and the J gene was not called. Germline V gene lookup returns CDR1 GITISATS and CDR2 ISYDGTV (reference sequence). The length of the CDR3 is 17 residues. The CDR3 loop reads CALWERKQELGKKIEVF. Written as DNA, the CDR3 is TGTGCCTTGTGGGAGAGGAAGCAAGAGTTGGGCAAAAAAATCGAGGTATTT.

Relative to its sample, this clone is medium-sized (0.01 to 0.1%). The J gene is TRGJ1 or TRGJ2, the V gene TRGV9. J was trimmed by 1 base and V by 6 bases; bases with no gene match: 0. CDR1 and CDR2 (germline): GITISATS, ISYDGTV (reference sequence). This CDR3 has 11 residues. Written as DNA, the CDR3 is TGTGCCTTGTGGAATTATTATAAGAAACTCTTT. Amino acids: CALWNYYKKLF.

This clone was detected a few times. The protein in TCRdb stems from a much larger clone and differs at residue 10 from this DNA's translation, likely a read error; here the protein is translated from the DNA. The rearrangement links TRGV2 to TRGJ1 or TRGJ2. TCRdb lists no J gene, so it was determined here by aligning the DNA to germline. Germline CDR1 EGSNGY, CDR2 YDSYNSKV. This CDR3 is 14 amino acids long. The CDR3 DNA sequence: TGTGCCACCTGGGACGCTTCTTTTTATCATAAGAAACTCTTT. As protein: CATWDASFYHKKLF.

This clone showed up many times. TCRdb records a much larger clone's protein for this DNA, with a difference at residue 9 that likely arises from a read error; the protein given is the translation of the DNA. The CDR3 region is CALWEERKELF. The DNA of the CDR3 is TGTGCCTTGTGGGAGGAACGTAAGGAACTCTTT. TRGV9 is the V gene, and the J gene was not called. Germline CDR1 and CDR2: GITISATS and ISYDGTV (reference sequence). The CDR3 loop spans 11 amino acids.

This clone was seen a few times. The protein that TCRdb holds for this DNA derives from a much larger clone and differs from the translated DNA at residue 6, which likely indicates a read error; the protein shown here is translated from the DNA. This CDR3 reads CATWDKSGDWIKTF. The CDR3 DNA sequence: TGTGCCACCTGGGACAAGTCGGGTGATTGGATCAAGACGTTT. The chain has TRGV5 and TRGJP2. The CDR3 has 14 residues. Looked up from germline, CDR1 is VINAFY and CDR2 is YDVSNSKD. J lost 6 bases, V lost 2 bases, and 6 bases had no gene match.

This clone was detected only a few times. Translating this DNA gives a protein that differs at residue 8 from the TCRdb one, which belongs to a much larger clone; a read error is likely, and the protein shown is this translation. V gene TRGV5 combines with J gene TRGJ1 or TRGJ2. Here the J gene was assigned by germline matching of the DNA, as TCRdb has none. In germline, CDR1 is VINAFY, CDR2 YDVSNSKD. V lost 5 bases, J lost 7 bases, and 11 bases stayed unmatched. This CDR3 is 13 amino acids long. CDR3 coding DNA: TGTGCCACCTGGGGGCGTGAGGCGTATAAGAAACTCTTT. Residues: CATWGREAYKKLF.

This clone has only a few counts. TCRdb attributes to this sequence the protein of a much larger clone, which differs from the DNA translation at residue 7; a read error is likely, and the protein displayed is translated from the DNA. The chain is built from TRGV8 and TRGJ1 or TRGJ2. TCRdb carries no J gene annotation; the J gene was assigned here by matching the DNA with germline. The CDR3 is 14 residues long. The trim removed 1 base at V and 3 bases at J, leaving 6 bases unmatched. Per germline, CDR1 VENAVY and CDR2 YDSYNSRV. DNA of the CDR3: TGTGCCACCTGGGATAGAGCGTGTTATTATAAGAAACTCTTT. It is translated as CATWDRACYYKKLF.

A remark on this clone: TCRdb assigns this DNA the protein of a much larger clone, which departs from its translation at residue 10; this likely reflects a read error, and the protein shown comes from translating the DNA. The chain joins TRGV9 to TRGJP. In the absence of a J gene in TCRdb, the DNA was matched to germline to assign it here. Germline CDR1 is GITISATS and CDR2 is ISYDGTV (reference sequence). CDR3 length: 17 amino acids. The CDR3 spells CALWDLSQEMGKKIKVF. The CDR3 DNA is TGTGCCTTGTGGGACCTTTCGCAAGAGATGGGCAAAAAAATCAAGGTATTT.

A note on this clone: A far larger clone is one base from this, pointing to a likely read error. The rearrangement uses TRGV3 and TRGJP2. The J gene, absent from TCRdb, was called here by matching the DNA to germline. The V gene's germline CDR1 is VTNTFY and CDR2 YDVSTARD (reference sequence). The CDR3 covers 13 residues. The CDR3 DNA sequence: TGTGCTACCTGGGAACGCCTCCTCTGGATCAAGACGTTT. This encodes CATWERLLWIKTF.

This clone showed up many times. The CDR3 DNA is TGTGCCACCTGGGACGGGTCGAAGAAACTCTTT. Protein sequence: CATWDGSKKLF. The V call is TRGV2, the J call TRGJ1 or TRGJ2. The junction had 3 bases not matched to a gene; V was cut back by 0 bases and J by 10 bases. This CDR3 region has 11 residues. Germline loops: CDR1 EGSNGY, CDR2 YDSYNSKV.

This clone has more than one count but fewer than ten. This likely reflects a read error, since a far larger clone is one base away. Other DNA sequences in this specimen translate into the identical CDR3. The rearrangement uses TRGV9 and TRGJP. Germline matching of the DNA provided the J gene here, since TCRdb leaves it blank. This CDR3 comprises 18 residues. Germline values: CDR1 GITISATS, CDR2 ISYDGTV (reference sequence). CDR3 sequence: CALWEVVAQELGKKIKVF. DNA of the CDR3: TGTGCCTTGTGGGAGGTGGTGGCGCAAGAGCTGGGCAAAAAAATCAAGGTATTT.

Only a few counts were recorded for this clone. The protein that TCRdb holds for this DNA derives from a much larger clone and differs from the translated DNA at residue 12, which likely indicates a read error; the protein shown here is translated from the DNA. The J gene went uncalled, whereas the V gene is TRGV9. Germline V lookup: CDR1 GITISATS, CDR2 ISYDGTV (reference sequence). The length of the CDR3 is 14 residues. The CDR3 nucleotides read TGTGCCTTGTGGGAGGGACCTACTTATTATAAGAGACTCTTT. Amino acid sequence: CALWEGPTYYKRLF.

About this clone itself: A much larger clone differs by one base, so this may be a read error. No J gene call was made, and the V gene is TRGV4. Germline assignment: CDR1 EGSTGY and CDR2 YDSYTSSV. This CDR3 comprises 11 residues. The CDR3 coding sequence is TGTGCCACCTGGGGTGGGACTAAGAGACTCTTT. Protein product: CATWGGTKRLF.

This clone was recorded at least ten times. This likely stems from a read error, as it lies one base from a far larger clone. Other DNA sequences in the sample encode the same CDR3. The rearrangement uses TRGV3 and TRGJ1 or TRGJ2. CDR1 and CDR2 (germline): VTNTFY, YDVSTARD (reference sequence). The CDR3 extends over 13 amino acids. CDR3 nucleotide sequence: TGCGCCACCTGGGACAGGCGCGTTTATAAGAAACTCTTT. It is translated as CATWDRRVYKKLF.

This clone was observed at least ten times. The protein that TCRdb holds for this DNA derives from a much larger clone and differs from the translated DNA at residue 8, which likely indicates a read error; the protein shown here is translated from the DNA. The chain recombines TRGV9 with TRGJ1 or TRGJ2. The J gene, left out of TCRdb, was set here by checking the DNA against germline. Germline CDR1 is GITISATS and CDR2 is ISYDGTV (reference sequence). The CDR3 runs to 13 residues. V dropped 3 bases and J dropped 5; count of bases not matched to a gene: 7. CDR3 region: CALWEPPHYKKLF. The CDR3 DNA sequence: TGTGCCTTGTGGGAGCCCCCTCATTATAAGAAACTCTTT.

This clone was observed at least ten times. The translation of this DNA and the TCRdb protein of a much larger clone differ at residue 4, probably owing to a read error; the protein shown here is translated from the DNA. J is TRGJP and V is TRGV9. TCRdb leaves out the J gene; it was filled in here by matching the DNA to germline. Germline trimming cut 7 bases from V and 4 bases from J; bases unmatched to any gene: 7. This CDR3 is 16 amino acids long. Germline V gives CDR1 GITISATS, CDR2 ISYDGTV (reference sequence). This CDR3 is CALCTEQELGKKIKVF. The CDR3 coding sequence is TGTGCCTTGTGCACTGAACAAGAGTTGGGCAAAAAAATCAAGGTATTT.

This clone was counted a few times. TCRdb assigns this DNA the protein of a much larger clone, which departs from its translation at residue 5; this likely reflects a read error, and the protein shown comes from translating the DNA. This chain connects TRGV2 to TRGJ1 or TRGJ2. No J gene was available from TCRdb, and it was assigned here by a germline match of the DNA. The CDR3 spans 13 residues. Germline V gene lookup returns CDR1 EGSNGY and CDR2 YDSYNSKV. The CDR3 DNA is TGTGCCACCTGGAACGGGCCGAGGTATAAGAAACTCTTT. This encodes CATWNGPRYKKLF.

This clone was counted at least ten times. It differs at one base from a far larger clone, so likely a read error. This sequence joins TRGV9 and TRGJP1. The trim removed 3 bases at V and 4 bases at J, leaving 8 bases unmatched. The CDR3 covers 15 residues. The germline gives CDR1 GITISATS, CDR2 ISYDGTV (reference sequence). The CDR3: CALWELNSTGWFKIF. CDR3 nucleotide sequence: TGTGCCTTGTGGGAGTTAAATAGCACTGGTTGGTTCAAGATATTT.

This clone was counted many times. TCRdb's entry gives the protein of a much larger clone, which mismatches this DNA's translation at residue 9, likely from a read error; the protein reported here is translated from the DNA. No J gene call was made, and the V gene is TRGV2. The CDR3 is made up of 11 amino acids. Per the germline V gene, CDR1 is EGSNGY and CDR2 is YDSYNSKV. The CDR3, as DNA: TGTGCCACCTGGGACGGGCTACAGAGACTCTTT. Translating it yields CATWDGLQRLF.

In this sample, this clone turned up many times. A read error likely explains why the TCRdb protein, taken from a much larger clone, differs from this DNA's translation at residue 3; the protein shown is translated from the DNA. The chain has TRGV9 and TRGJ1 or TRGJ2. Germline matching of the DNA provided the J gene here, since TCRdb leaves it blank. The germline CDR1 and CDR2 sequences are GITISATS and ISYDGTV (reference sequence). CDR3 length: 13 amino acids. The CDR3 region is CASWEFIYYKKLF. In nucleotides, the CDR3 is TGTGCCTCGTGGGAGTTTATTTATTATAAGAAACTCTTT.

The sample holds a few counts of this clone. The protein TCRdb lists belongs to a much larger clone and differs from this DNA's translation at residue 3, which points to a read error; the protein shown is made from the DNA. This rearrangement joins TRGV2 to TRGJ1 or TRGJ2. No J segment appears in TCRdb, so it was assigned here by matching the sequence to germline. This CDR3 region has 13 residues. CDR1 is EGSNGY, CDR2 YDSYNSKV, per germline. The CDR3 DNA reads TGTGCCCCCTGGGACCGACTGTATTATAAGAAACTCTTT. Translated, it gives CAPWDRLYYKKLF.

Comments on this clone: This DNA's translation and the protein TCRdb lists, from a much larger clone, do not match at residue 13, likely due to a read error; the protein shown is translated from the DNA. The CDR3 nucleotides read TGTGCCTTGTGGGAGCCTATACAAGAGTTGGGCAAAAGAATCAAGGTATTT. Translated, it gives CALWEPIQELGKRIKVF. The chain uses TRGV9 and TRGJP. Assignment of the J gene here rests on matching the DNA to germline, because TCRdb gives none. The CDR3 runs 17 residues. Germline V CDR1 and CDR2: GITISATS, ISYDGTV (reference sequence).

This clone ranks as medium-sized. The same CDR3 is also encoded by other DNA sequences in this sample. The chain employs TRGV4 and TRGJP2. The CDR3 sequence is 14 residues long. The J segment lost 11 bases and the V segment lost 0 bases, leaving 9 bases of the junction unmatched. Germline V gene lookup returns CDR1 EGSTGY and CDR2 YDSYTSSV. CDR3 amino acids: CATWDGPGGWIKTF. CDR3 nucleotides: TGTGCCACCTGGGATGGGCCAGGAGGATGGATCAAGACGTTT.

In this sample, this clone turned up many times. A far larger clone lies a single base away; this is likely a read error. Additional DNA sequences in this sample encode the identical CDR3. This sequence joins TRGV9 and TRGJ1 or TRGJ2. TCRdb records no J gene; here it was assigned by comparing the DNA to germline. The V gene's germline CDR1 is GITISATS and CDR2 ISYDGTV (reference sequence). CDR3 length: 15 amino acids. The DNA of the CDR3 is TGTGCCCTGTGGGAGGTGCACCCCTTTTATTATAAGAAACTCTTT. Translation gives CALWEVHPFYYKKLF.